What follows are 28 T cell receptor beta chains derived from one specimen sequenced in a study of blood T cell repertoires in COVID-19. TCRdb's table, derived via immunoSEQ multiplex PCR, lists solely in-frame clones and lacks some. Of about 140,000 clones listed, around 80% were seen once; the top ten hold roughly 10%. Sequenced sample: peripheral blood. The receptors were gathered from a man between 60 and 75 years old with active or convalescent COVID-19.

The chain couples TRBV13 to TRBJ2-3; D uncertain. The CDR3 totals 14 residues. Germline V gene lookup returns CDR1 PRHDT and CDR2 FYEKMQ (reference sequence). Trimming pared 4 bases from V and 4 bases from J, leaving 12 bases between. DNA for the CDR3: TGTGCCAGCAGCTCGAGACTGTTTGCAGATACGCAGTATTTT. Protein sequence: CASSSRLFADTQYF.

The gene calls are TRBV4-3 and TRBJ1-6; possible D gene TRBD1, 6 bases. This CDR3 is built from 15 residues. Germline V gives CDR1 LGHNA, CDR2 YSLEER. Between the trimmed V and J ends, which lost 2 bases and 7 bases, there was a span of 12 bases. Written as DNA, the CDR3 is TGCGCCAGCAGCCAATTTCGGACAGAAAATTCACCCCTCCACTTT. It is translated as CASSQFRTENSPLHF.

This clone has just a few counts. V and J are TRBV4-3 and TRBJ2-2, with TRBD2 identical over 10 bases. The CDR3 extends over 18 amino acids. The germline V gene has CDR1 LGHNA and CDR2 YSLEER. V was pared by 4 bases and J by 5 bases, with 13 bases of the junction left unmatched. CDR3 sequence: CASSPDTSSGRVTGELFF. Here the CDR3 DNA reads TGCGCCAGCAGCCCTGATACATCTAGCGGGAGAGTAACCGGGGAGCTGTTTTTT.

This sequence joins TRBV19 and TRBJ1-2; D is perhaps TRBD1 (6 bases). Germline CDR1 reads LNHDA; CDR2 reads SQIVND (reference sequence). Trimming removed 1 base at V and 7 bases at J, with 13 bases between. CDR3 length: 14 amino acids. CDR3 in DNA: TGTGCCAGTAGTATAGGGCACAGGGAATCTGGCTACACCTTC. Protein: CASSIGHRESGYTF.

The chain uses TRBV10-2 and TRBJ2-5; TRBD2 might be the D (5 bases). Germline CDR1 and CDR2: WSHSY and SAAADI. This CDR3 contains 13 residues. V dropped 5 bases and J dropped 4 bases, with 11 bases sitting between them. The CDR3 nucleotides read TGCGCCAGCAGTACCGGGATTCCAGAGACCCAGTACTTC. Translation: CASSTGIPETQYF.

The V and J genes are TRBV5-1 and TRBJ1-1; a weak D match, TRBD1 (5 bases). The CDR3 is made up of 15 amino acids. Trimming stripped 1 base from V and 4 bases from J, with 14 bases between. Germline V gives CDR1 SGHRS, CDR2 YFSETQ. DNA of the CDR3: TGCGCCAGCAGCTTGCCAGGGACGGGGGGCACTGAAGCTTTCTTT. Encoded protein: CASSLPGTGGTEAFF.

This rearrangement joins TRBV7-9 to TRBJ2-7, with D uncertain. The CDR3 totals 13 residues. V was pared by 3 bases and J by 1 base, with 7 bases between. CDR1 and CDR2 from the germline V gene are SEHNR and FQNEAQ (reference sequence). The CDR3 nucleotides are TGTGCCAGCAGCTTGTCAAATTCCTACGAGCAGTACGTC. Translating gives CASSLSNSYEQYV.

The chain employs TRBV12-5 and TRBJ2-1; 11 bases fit TRBD2. This CDR3 has 16 residues. Per germline, CDR1 LGHNT and CDR2 FRNRAP. Trimming removed 0 bases from V and 7 bases from J; junction bases left unmatched: 5. This CDR3 is CASGLVLGTSGNEQFF. The CDR3 DNA follows: TGTGCTAGTGGTTTGGTACTCGGGACTAGCGGTAATGAGCAGTTCTTC.

This chain connects TRBV7-2 to TRBJ1-3; no definite D call. Trimming shortened V by 1 base and J by 3 bases, and 13 bases separated the two germline ends. The CDR3 is made up of 16 amino acids. The V gene's germline CDR1 is SGHTA and CDR2 FQGNSA. CDR3 bases: TGTGCCAGCAGCTTAGGCGGGCTTGTAAATGGAAACACCATATATTTT. This encodes CASSLGGLVNGNTIYF.

The chain is built from TRBV7-2 and TRBJ1-4, with D perhaps matching TRBD1 (6 bases). Germline lookup yields CDR1 SGHTA and CDR2 FQGNSA. The ends were cut back, 5 bases at V and 5 bases at J, with 15 bases in the middle. This CDR3 is 15 amino acids long. CDR3 protein: CASSLQTGLNEKLFF. DNA for the CDR3: TGTGCCAGCAGCCTCCAAACAGGGCTGAATGAAAAACTGTTTTTT.

The chain combines TRBV12-3 or TRBV12-4 with TRBJ1-2, with D possibly TRBD1 on 5 matching bases. V lost 7 bases, J lost 3 bases, and 12 bases lay in between. The CDR3 extends over 13 amino acids. In DNA form, the CDR3 reads TGTGCCAGCAACGTCGGGGGATACTATGGCTACACCTTC. Amino acids: CASNVGGYYGYTF.

V gene TRBV12-3 or TRBV12-4 combines with J gene TRBJ2-5, with a weak D call TRBD1 (6 bases). The V end was cut by 1 base, the J end by 5 bases, with 8 bases between. This CDR3 region has 13 residues. The CDR3 protein is CASSLGGLETQYF. CDR3 coding DNA: TGTGCCAGCAGTTTAGGGGGGCTGGAGACCCAGTACTTC.

The chain carries TRBV10-3 and TRBJ2-1, with 8 bases fitting TRBD2. This CDR3 is 15 amino acids long. Germline-derived CDR1 and CDR2 are ENHRY and SYGVKD. Unmatched junction bases numbered 10, after V lost 3 bases and J lost 9 bases. The CDR3 loop reads CAISDFQAGVGEQFF. DNA of the CDR3: TGTGCCATCAGTGATTTCCAAGCGGGAGTAGGTGAGCAGTTCTTC.

The genes are TRBV30 and TRBJ2-5; maybe TRBD1 (5 bases). The length of the CDR3 is 14 residues. The germline gives CDR1 GTSNPN, CDR2 SVGIG (reference sequence). Trimming cost V 1 base and J 6 bases, with 15 bases left between them. The chain's CDR3 is CAWSESGYGQTQYF. CDR3 nucleotides: TGTGCCTGGAGTGAATCAGGGTACGGTCAGACCCAGTACTTC.

The chain employs TRBV4-1 and TRBJ1-1, with TRBD1 matching 7 bases. CDR3 length: 16 amino acids. Germline loops: CDR1 MGHRA, CDR2 YSYEKL. The V gene end was trimmed by 3 bases and the J gene end by 5 bases; junction bases not matched to a gene: 12. The CDR3 DNA follows: TGCGCCAGCAGCCACCCGAGGACAGGTATGGGAACTGAAGCTTTCTTT. Translation: CASSHPRTGMGTEAFF.

The genes are TRBV13 and TRBJ1-1; no firm D call. The V end lost 1 base, the J end lost 5 bases, and 14 bases lay between the germline ends. Germline V gene data show CDR1 as PRHDT and CDR2 as FYEKMQ (reference sequence). The CDR3 extends over 15 amino acids. CDR3 nucleotides: TGTGCCAGCAGCTTAGTGGTTGGCTCGTGGACTGAAGCTTTCTTT. It yields the protein CASSLVVGSWTEAFF.

The chain employs TRBV2 and TRBJ1-3; no reliable D call. V was clipped by 7 bases and J by 8 bases, with 15 bases between them. CDR1 is SNHLY and CDR2 is FYNNEI in the germline V gene. The CDR3 consists of 13 residues. The CDR3 nucleotides read TGTGCCAGCACCGAAGTAGCAGCTTACACCATATATTTT. The encoded protein is CASTEVAAYTIYF.

The J gene is TRBJ2-5, the V gene TRBV7-8, with 7 bases aligning to TRBD2. The germline CDR1 and CDR2 sequences are SGHVS and FQNEAQ. V lost 1 base and J lost 4; bases outside the gene matches: 9. CDR3 length: 16 residues. The CDR3 spells CASSLDLAAMGETQYF. In DNA, the CDR3 is TGTGCCAGCAGCTTAGACCTAGCGGCGATGGGAGAGACCCAGTACTTC.

This clone was detected a few times. This chain connects TRBV24-1 to TRBJ2-1; no clear D. CDR3 length: 14 amino acids. V was pared by 3 bases and J by 9 bases, with 14 bases between. The germline V gene has CDR1 KGHDR and CDR2 SFDVKD. Here the CDR3 DNA reads TGTGCCACCAGTGATCCTTGGGTTGGCGGTGAGCAGTTCTTC. Protein: CATSDPWVGGEQFF.

The rearrangement joins TRBV4-3 to TRBJ2-4, with TRBD2 identical over 11 bases. The V gene's germline CDR1 is LGHNA and CDR2 YSLEER. V trimming: 1 base; J trimming: 0 bases; junction bases outside the gene matches: 11. The CDR3 length is 20 residues. CDR3 bases: TGCGCCAGCAGCCAAGTGTTTCGGACTAGCGGGCCCCTAGCCAAAAACATTCAGTACTTC. Its translation is CASSQVFRTSGPLAKNIQYF.

The chain recombines TRBV10-3 with TRBJ1-1; a possible D gene is TRBD1 (5 bases). The germline gives CDR1 ENHRY, CDR2 SYGVKD. The CDR3 runs to 14 residues. Trimming cost V 3 bases and J 0 bases, with 8 bases left between them. The CDR3 here is CAISETGLNTEAFF. The CDR3 nucleotides are TGTGCCATCAGTGAAACAGGCTTGAACACTGAAGCTTTCTTT.

V gene TRBV27 combines with J gene TRBJ2-4, with 10 positions matching TRBD1. This CDR3 spans 14 amino acids. V gave up 8 bases and J gave up 6 bases; unmatched junction bases: 7. Germline lookup yields CDR1 MNHEY and CDR2 SMNVEV (reference sequence). The DNA of the CDR3 is TGTGCCAGCGGGACAGGGGACGTAGCAAACATTCAGTACTTC. It encodes CASGTGDVANIQYF.

The chain couples TRBV2 to TRBJ2-7, with 7 positions matching TRBD2. CDR3 length: 13 residues. V shed 10 bases, J shed 0 bases, and the junction held 6 bases outside the gene matches. Germline-derived CDR1 and CDR2 are SNHLY and FYNNEI. This CDR3 reads CATERGSSYEQYF. The CDR3 DNA is TGTGCCACCGAGCGGGGCAGCTCCTACGAGCAGTACTTC.

This rearrangement joins TRBV7-2 to TRBJ1-4; TRBD1 matches 7 bases. The CDR3 runs to 15 residues. The V gene end was trimmed by 6 bases and the J gene end by 9 bases; junction bases not matched to a gene: 13. Germline V lookup: CDR1 SGHTA, CDR2 FQGNSA. CDR3 nucleotide sequence: TGTGCCAGCAGTCAAACTGGACAGGCCTCACAAAAACTGTTTTTT. Residues: CASSQTGQASQKLFF.

The J gene is TRBJ2-7, the V gene TRBV5-1; 7 bases agree with TRBD1. Trimming removed 4 bases from V and 2 bases from J; junction bases left unmatched: 9. Germline assignment: CDR1 SGHRS and CDR2 YFSETQ. The CDR3 runs to 15 residues. CDR3 protein: CASSLLGQGAYEQYF. The CDR3 region has the DNA TGCGCCAGCAGCCTGTTGGGGCAGGGGGCCTACGAGCAGTACTTC.

The V and J genes are TRBV19 and TRBJ2-6; 11 bases are shared with TRBD2. Germline V CDR1 and CDR2: LNHDA, SQIVND (reference sequence). The CDR3 extends over 18 amino acids. After removal of 5 bases from V and 3 bases from J, the junction contained 9 bases not matched to a gene. The DNA for the CDR3 is TGTGCCAGTAGTCTCGCTAGCGGGGGGTTGGTTGGGGCCAACGTCCTGACTTTC. This encodes CASSLASGGLVGANVLTF.

This clone was seen at least ten times. The chain combines TRBV2 with TRBJ1-4; D ambiguous. The CDR3 length is 11 residues. The V and J ends lost 2 bases and 12 bases respectively, with 7 bases between them. The germline CDR1 and CDR2 sequences are SNHLY and FYNNEI. The CDR3: CASSEFGELFF. The CDR3 coding sequence is TGTGCCAGCAGTGAATTTGGAGAACTGTTTTTT.

The CDR3 loop reads CASSADRDGEQYV. The CDR3 nucleotides are TGTGCCAGCAGCGCTGACAGGGATGGCGAGCAGTACGTC. The chain employs TRBV7-2 and TRBJ2-7; 7 positions match TRBD1. With 5 bases clipped from V and 6 bases from J, the junction kept 7 bases outside the gene matches. Germline CDR1 and CDR2: SGHTA and FQGNSA. This CDR3 is built from 13 residues.